Presented here are 4 T cell receptor beta chains from one specimen sequenced in a study of blood T cell repertoires in COVID-19 (dated by TCRdb to the early 2020s). The library relied on the immunoSEQ multiplex PCR assay. Held by TCRdb, this immuneACCESS table contains in-frame sequences only and omits some clones. Under half of the omission traces to an unresolved V gene where checked; the cause of the rest is unknown. Across this sample there are some 300,000 clones, with roughly nine tenths seen only once. The ten largest make up 1.5% to 2% of the sample. Sequenced sample: PBMCs or T cells enriched from blood (not recorded which). The receptors were sampled from a woman aged 35 to 49 who had recovered from COVID-19.

The V call is TRBV29-1, the J call TRBJ1-2; TRBD1 matches 8 bases. Losses at the gene ends were 5 bases for V and 7 bases for J; bases not matched to a gene: 6. In germline, CDR1 is SQVTM, CDR2 ANQGSEA. This CDR3 has 12 residues. DNA for the CDR3: TGCAGCGTTACCAGGGGGCTGGGTGGCTACACCTTC. Amino acid sequence: CSVTRGLGGYTF.

CDR3 amino acids: CASKAGGSPQETQYF. The CDR3 DNA is TGTGCCAGTAAAGCGGGGGGCTCCCCTCAAGAGACCCAGTACTTC. The chain has TRBV19 and TRBJ2-5, with 9 bases lining up with TRBD2. V gave up 7 bases and J gave up 2 bases; unmatched junction bases: 8. Per germline, CDR1 LNHDA and CDR2 SQIVND (reference sequence). This CDR3 region has 15 residues.

The chain combines TRBV27 with TRBJ2-7; 8 bases fit TRBD1. J lost 2 bases, V lost 6 bases, and 9 bases had no gene match. Per the germline V gene, CDR1 is MNHEY and CDR2 is SMNVEV (reference sequence). CDR3 length: 15 amino acids. CDR3 residues: CASRPNQGAAYEQYF. CDR3 DNA: TGTGCCAGCAGACCCAACCAGGGGGCCGCCTACGAGCAGTACTTC.

V is TRBV4-2 and J is TRBJ1-2, with 7 bases fitting TRBD1. The CDR3 has 15 amino acids. V lost 4 bases to trimming and J lost 4 bases; unmatched junction nucleotides: 9. Germline V gives CDR1 LGHNA, CDR2 YNFKEQ. Here the CDR3 reads CASSPEGGAGYGYTF. Here the CDR3 DNA reads TGTGCCAGCAGCCCTGAAGGGGGCGCTGGCTATGGCTACACCTTC.